This T cell receptor beta chain originates from a study of T cell repertoires in cytomegalovirus infection. Study background: CMV infection and matching HLA type were both indicated by public TCR beta signatures. General study results and limits: The ex vivo response showed dominance by HLA-C-restricted CMV-specific TCR beta clonotypes. The study identified carriers of CMV plus the relevant HLA from cumulative public TCR beta family frequency.

Worth noting for this clonotype: Its target is not known.

TCRdb used MiXCR to reprocess the reads, holding one entry per CDR3 protein. Here the sample spans 28,000 or so distinct CDR3 sequences, about 20% being singletons. V shed 9 bases and J shed 0 bases, with 9 bases lying between them. This CDR3 contains 13 residues. The sample was CD8+ T cells from cultured PBMCs, taken from culture after CMV antigen stimulation. V usage is TRBV12-3 or TRBV12-4 and J usage is TRBJ1-3; D unclear. The source of this sequence is a human donor in good health (CMV status not recorded). Some clones in this sample may be carry-over from other donors' samples. The CDR3 sequence is CARSDPSGNTIYF. In DNA form, the CDR3 reads TGTGCCAGAAGTGACCCCTCTGGAAACACCATATATTTT.